This paragraph covers one TCR beta chain sequence. The antigen is not known. These data come from a study of T cell responses to AZD1222 COVID-19 vaccine. Study-wide background: Recipients boosted at about 4 weeks or about 12 weeks are pooled. Study-level results: Donors, mostly white British, included more females; clonal diversity was possibly underestimated. Nearly half of spike-specific TCRs reportedly target unmutated variant regions. Rises in breadth and depth of Spike-specific TCRs came after two AZD1222 doses.

TCRdb's copy holds only in-frame clones and misses some; the assay was immunoSEQ multiplex PCR. Altogether about 29,000 clones are present, over 90% being singletons, with the ten largest covering over 8%. Germline lookup yields CDR1 PRHDT and CDR2 FYEKMQ (reference sequence). The CDR3 has 16 amino acids. V shed 5 bases, J shed 6 bases, and the junction held 15 bases outside the gene matches. Sequences were derived from peripheral blood, sampled on day 0 of AZD1222 vaccination. The clonotype originates from an adult in good health. The V gene is TRBV13, the J gene TRBJ2-7; 8 bases agree with TRBD2. The DNA for the CDR3 is TGTGCCAGCAGCCTGAACCCCGGGAGGGGAATTCCCGAGCAGTACTTC. Translated: CASSLNPGRGIPEQYF.